Given below is one T cell receptor (beta chain) in context. As yet, its antigen is unknown. Data came from immunoSEQ multiplex PCR; TCRdb stores just in-frame clones and leaves some out. The sample lists 85,000 to 100,000 clones; about nine tenths were seen once. Second doses at about 4 or about 12 weeks were pooled. CDR1 is SGHTA and CDR2 is FQGNSA in the germline V gene. Trimming removed 0 bases at V and 5 bases at J, with 17 bases between. The CDR3 consists of 18 residues. The data belong to a study of T cell responses to AZD1222 COVID-19 vaccine. Study findings and constraints: Donors, mostly white British, included more females; clonal diversity was possibly underestimated. The repertoires were collected only after the peak T cell response. Spike-specific TCR depth and breadth grew after two AZD1222 doses.

The chain combines TRBV7-2 with TRBJ1-6; perhaps TRBD1 as D (5 bases). Sequences were derived from peripheral blood, sampled 28 days after the second AZD1222 dose. This TCR was sampled from an adult who received the AZD1222 COVID-19 vaccine. In DNA form, the CDR3 reads TGTGCCAGCAGCTTAGCTGGCGTCGGGACCGGGAATAATTCACCCCTCCACTTT. Translated: CASSLAGVGTGNNSPLHF.